The 15 T cell receptor beta chains presented below share a single source sample, sequenced in a study of T cell responses to AZD1222 COVID-19 vaccine. Assay used: immunoSEQ multiplex PCR; TCRdb lists only in-frame clones, some missing. The table lists approximately 100,000 clones, roughly nine tenths of them singletons. The sample consisted of peripheral blood, taken 28 days after the second AZD1222 dose. The receptors here all came from an adult who received the AZD1222 COVID-19 vaccine.

The V gene is TRBV4-3, the J gene TRBJ1-6; D may be TRBD1 (6 bases). V was cut by 1 base and J by 4 bases, with 11 bases left in between. Germline CDR1 LGHNA, CDR2 YSLEER. CDR3 length equals 16 residues. The CDR3 spells CASSQAGDRYNSPLHF. Written as DNA, the CDR3 is TGCGCCAGCAGCCAAGCAGGGGACCGATATAATTCACCCCTCCACTTT.

CDR3 sequence reads: CASSPSDGPYEQYF. CDR3 in DNA: TGTGCCAGCAGCCCATCGGACGGCCCCTACGAGCAGTACTTC. The chain links TRBV7-3 to TRBJ2-7; D remains unclear. V shed 5 bases and J shed 2 bases, with 13 bases lying between them. The CDR3 consists of 14 residues. Germline V gene lookup returns CDR1 SGHTA and CDR2 FQGTGA.

The J gene is TRBJ1-2, the V gene TRBV6-5, with D unclear. The CDR3 runs 16 residues. V was pared by 2 bases and J by 2 bases, with 15 bases between. CDR1 and CDR2 (germline): MNHEY, SVGAGI. CDR3: CASSYTGQAENYGYTF. The DNA of the CDR3 is TGTGCCAGCAGTTACACCGGGCAGGCCGAGAACTATGGCTACACCTTC.

V usage is TRBV7-9 and J usage is TRBJ1-6; D gene unclear. The germline V gene encodes CDR1 SEHNR and CDR2 FQNEAQ (reference sequence). This CDR3 has 14 amino acids. Trimming shortened V by 4 bases and J by 7 bases, and 11 bases separated the two germline ends. The CDR3 region has the DNA TGTGCCAGCAGCTCGAGAGAGAGCAATTCACCCCTCCACTTT. Protein sequence: CASSSRESNSPLHF.

The chain links TRBV18 to TRBJ2-1; 7 bases fit TRBD1. The CDR3 runs to 15 residues. Unmatched junction bases numbered 8, after V lost 4 bases and J lost 5 bases. Germline V gene sequence: CDR1 KGHSH, CDR2 LQKENI. CDR3 bases: TGTGCCAGCTCACTGACAGGGATCCGGAACAATGAGCAGTTCTTC. This codes for CASSLTGIRNNEQFF.

The V call is TRBV24-1, the J call TRBJ1-5; perhaps TRBD1 as D (6 bases). V lost 7 bases, J lost 4 bases, and 19 bases lay in between. Germline V gene data show CDR1 as KGHDR and CDR2 as SFDVKD. The CDR3 sequence is 16 residues long. The CDR3 nucleotides are TGTGCCACCAGCACAGGGCCGAAGGGGTATAATCAGCCCCAGCATTTT. This encodes CATSTGPKGYNQPQHF.

The chain carries TRBV25-1 and TRBJ1-1; 8 nucleotides agree with TRBD1. CDR3 length: 14 amino acids. Germline trimming cut 8 bases from V and 0 bases from J; bases unmatched to any gene: 5. Germline V gene sequence: CDR1 MGHDK, CDR2 SYGVNS. The CDR3 region is CASEIQGVNTEAFF. CDR3 sequence (DNA): TGTGCCAGCGAAATACAGGGGGTGAACACTGAAGCTTTCTTT.

This chain uses TRBV6-5 with TRBJ2-7; D gene unclear. Trimming removed 6 bases from V and 5 bases from J, with 14 bases in between. This CDR3 has 13 amino acids. Germline V gives CDR1 MNHEY, CDR2 SVGAGI. The chain's CDR3 is CASRPPAFNEQYF. CDR3 DNA: TGTGCCAGCAGACCCCCTGCCTTTAACGAGCAGTACTTC.

CDR3: CASSRDRASEQYF. For the CDR3, the DNA is TGTGCCAGCAGCCGAGACAGGGCCAGCGAGCAGTACTTC. The chain has TRBV6-5 and TRBJ2-7; 7 bases align to TRBD1. CDR3 length: 13 residues. CDR1 and CDR2 (germline): MNHEY, SVGAGI. Trimming took 6 bases from V and 6 from J; bases not matched to a gene: 8.

The chain joins TRBV28 to TRBJ1-1; a possible D gene is TRBD1 (6 bases). V was shortened by 7 bases and J by 1 base, with 13 bases between the two germline ends. The CDR3 totals 14 residues. Germline V lookup: CDR1 MDHEN, CDR2 SYDVKM. The CDR3 loop reads CASIRQGRNTEAFF. Written as DNA, the CDR3 is TGTGCCAGCATCCGGCAGGGGCGGAACACTGAAGCTTTCTTT.

This clone has a handful of counts. This chain links TRBV11-3 with TRBJ2-1; 10 bases map to TRBD1. CDR1 is SGHNT, CDR2 YENEEA, per germline. Trimming cost V 5 bases and J 7 bases; bases outside gene matches: 17. The CDR3 is 18 residues long. Here the CDR3 reads CASSRGLNRDRGGNEQFF. The CDR3 nucleotides are TGTGCCAGCAGCCGGGGACTTAACCGGGACAGGGGAGGGAATGAGCAGTTCTTC.

This chain uses TRBV5-1 with TRBJ1-5; D is unclear. V gave up 4 bases and J gave up 0 bases, with 11 bases separating them. CDR1 and CDR2 (germline): SGHRS, YFSETQ. CDR3 length: 15 amino acids. DNA of the CDR3: TGCGCCAGCAGCCCCGGCCTCTATAGCAATCAGCCCCAGCATTTT. Protein: CASSPGLYSNQPQHF.

Of note for this clone: The same CDR3 is also encoded by other DNA sequences in this sample. This sequence joins TRBV28 and TRBJ2-7; 8 nucleotides agree with TRBD2. The CDR3 consists of 14 residues. With V trimmed by 2 bases and J by 4 bases, 4 bases remained unmatched. In germline, CDR1 is MDHEN, CDR2 SYDVKM. The CDR3 loop reads CASSLSGGPYEQYF. The CDR3, as DNA: TGTGCCAGCAGTTTAAGCGGGGGACCTTACGAGCAGTACTTC. Full variable domain (rest looked up from reference TRBV28 and TRBJ2-7): DVKVTQSSRYLVKRTGEKVFLECVQDMDHENMFWYRQDPGLGLRLIYFSYDVKMKEKGDIPEGYSVSREKKERFSLILESASTNQTSMYLCASSLSGGPYEQYFGPGTRLTVT.

The chain links TRBV25-1 to TRBJ1-5; a weak D match, TRBD1 (5 bases). With 2 bases removed from V and 5 bases from J, the gap between germline ends came to 10 bases. This CDR3 region has 14 residues. Germline assignment: CDR1 MGHDK and CDR2 SYGVNS. Here the CDR3 DNA reads TGTGCCAGCAGTGAAATGGGGGGAGATCAGCCCCAGCATTTT. It codes for CASSEMGGDQPQHF.

The chain couples TRBV7-9 to TRBJ2-7; D gene ambiguous. This CDR3 comprises 18 residues. Per the germline V gene, CDR1 is SEHNR and CDR2 is FQNEAQ (reference sequence). Trimming pared 5 bases from V and 3 bases from J, leaving 26 bases between. CDR3 in amino acids: CASSPMGSGPTGVYEQYF. The CDR3, as DNA: TGTGCCAGCAGCCCGATGGGTTCGGGTCCCACGGGCGTCTACGAGCAGTACTTC.